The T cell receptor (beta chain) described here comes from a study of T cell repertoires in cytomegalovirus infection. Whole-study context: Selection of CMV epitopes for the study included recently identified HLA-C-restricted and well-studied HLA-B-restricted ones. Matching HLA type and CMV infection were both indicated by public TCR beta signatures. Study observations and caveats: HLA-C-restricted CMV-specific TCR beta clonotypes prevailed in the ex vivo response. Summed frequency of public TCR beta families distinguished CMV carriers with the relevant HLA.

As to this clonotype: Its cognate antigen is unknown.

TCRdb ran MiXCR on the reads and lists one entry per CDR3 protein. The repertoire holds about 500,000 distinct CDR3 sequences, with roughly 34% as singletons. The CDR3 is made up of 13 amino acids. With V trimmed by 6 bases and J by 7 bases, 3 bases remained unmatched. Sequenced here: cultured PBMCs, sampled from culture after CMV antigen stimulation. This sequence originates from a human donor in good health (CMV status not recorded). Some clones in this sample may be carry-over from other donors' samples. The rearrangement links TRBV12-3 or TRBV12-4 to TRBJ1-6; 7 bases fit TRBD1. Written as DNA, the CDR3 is TGTGCCAGCAGCCAGACAGGGAATTCACCCCTCCACTTT. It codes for CASSQTGNSPLHF.